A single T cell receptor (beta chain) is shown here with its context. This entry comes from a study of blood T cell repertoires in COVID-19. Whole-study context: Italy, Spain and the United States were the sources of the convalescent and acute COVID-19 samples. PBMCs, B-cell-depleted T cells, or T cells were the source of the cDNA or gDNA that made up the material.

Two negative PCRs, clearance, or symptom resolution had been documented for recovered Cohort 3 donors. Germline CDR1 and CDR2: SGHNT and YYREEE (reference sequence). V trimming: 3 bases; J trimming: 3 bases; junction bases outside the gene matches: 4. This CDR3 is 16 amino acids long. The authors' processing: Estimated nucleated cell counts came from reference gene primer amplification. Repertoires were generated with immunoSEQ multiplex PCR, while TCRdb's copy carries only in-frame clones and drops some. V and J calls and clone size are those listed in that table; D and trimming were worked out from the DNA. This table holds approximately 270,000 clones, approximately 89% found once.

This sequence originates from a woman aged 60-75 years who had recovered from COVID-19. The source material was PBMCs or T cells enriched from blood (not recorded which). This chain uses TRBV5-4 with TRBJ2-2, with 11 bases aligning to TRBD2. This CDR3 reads CASSYVLAGDTGELFF. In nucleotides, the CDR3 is TGTGCCAGCAGCTACGTACTAGCGGGGGACACCGGGGAGCTGTTTTTT.